The 28 T cell receptor beta chains reported below all come from one sample, sequenced in a study of T cell responses to AZD1222 COVID-19 vaccine. Repertoires were generated with immunoSEQ multiplex PCR, while TCRdb's copy carries only in-frame clones and drops some. This sample has approximately 35,000 clones; around 86% occur once, and the top ten carry 9.5% to 11%. This specimen consisted of peripheral blood, obtained 28 days after the second AZD1222 dose. All receptors come from an adult who received the AZD1222 COVID-19 vaccine.

This clone was recorded a few times. The V and J genes are TRBV27 and TRBJ2-1; 10 bases map to TRBD2. CDR1 and CDR2 from the germline V gene are MNHEY and SMNVEV (reference sequence). There are 13 residues in the CDR3. Germline trimming cut 6 bases from V and 10 bases from J; bases unmatched to any gene: 6. In DNA form, the CDR3 reads TGTGCCAGCAGATCGGGACTAGCGAACGAGCAGTTCTTC. Residues: CASRSGLANEQFF.

The chain combines TRBV7-9 with TRBJ1-1; D remains ambiguous. The germline V gene has CDR1 SEHNR and CDR2 FQNEAQ (reference sequence). The CDR3 covers 13 residues. Trimming pared 5 bases from V and 1 base from J, leaving 8 bases between. This chain's CDR3 is CASSQEQNTEAFF. CDR3 in DNA: TGTGCCAGCAGCCAAGAGCAGAACACTGAAGCTTTCTTT. The full variable domain, rest sourced from reference TRBV7-9 and TRBJ1-1, is DTGVSQNPRHKITKRGQNVTFRCDPISEHNRLYWYRQTLGQGPEFLTYFQNEAQLEKSRLLSDRFSAERPKGSFSTLEIQRTEQGDSAMYLCASSQEQNTEAFFGQGTRLTVV.

The chain joins TRBV19 to TRBJ2-1, with 8 bases identical to TRBD2. CDR3 length equals 15 residues. The ends lost 5 bases at V and 3 bases at J; junction bases unmatched: 6. Germline V lookup: CDR1 LNHDA, CDR2 SQIVND (reference sequence). This chain's CDR3 is CASSPGLGGYNEQFF. The CDR3 DNA reads as TGTGCCAGTAGTCCGGGACTAGGTGGCTACAATGAGCAGTTCTTC.

The chain links TRBV6-5 to TRBJ2-7; the match to TRBD2 covers 10 bases. The trim removed 2 bases at V and 4 bases at J, leaving 8 bases unmatched. CDR1 and CDR2 from the germline V gene are MNHEY and SVGAGI. The CDR3 is 16 residues long. Here the CDR3 reads CASSYAASGSKYEQYF. CDR3 sequence (DNA): TGTGCCAGCAGTTACGCGGCTAGCGGGAGTAAGTACGAGCAGTACTTC.

The chain carries TRBV10-3 and TRBJ1-5, with D maybe TRBD1 (6 bases). The germline gives CDR1 ENHRY, CDR2 SYGVKD. V lost 10 bases and J 2 bases, leaving 15 bases between the germline ends. The CDR3 loop spans 14 amino acids. Here the CDR3 DNA reads TGTGCCACCCGGGGGGACAACGGCAATCAGCCCCAGCATTTT. It encodes CATRGDNGNQPQHF.

The chain joins TRBV19 to TRBJ1-1; D ambiguous. Germline lookup yields CDR1 LNHDA and CDR2 SQIVND (reference sequence). V lost 3 bases, J lost 6 bases, and 14 bases lay in between. This CDR3 comprises 14 residues. The CDR3 sequence is CASSMGRWVPEAFF. CDR3 nucleotides: TGTGCCAGTAGTATGGGAAGGTGGGTTCCTGAAGCTTTCTTT. Full variable domain (missing parts from reference TRBV19 and TRBJ1-1): DGGITQSPKYLFRKEGQNVTLSCEQNLNHDAMYWYRQDPGQGLRLIYYSQIVNDFQKGDIAEGYSVSREKKESFPLTVTSAQKNPTAFYLCASSMGRWVPEAFFGQGTRLTVV.

This chain joins TRBV28 and TRBJ2-7; 8 bases match TRBD1. The trim removed 6 bases at V and 6 bases at J, leaving 10 bases unmatched. The germline CDR1 and CDR2 sequences are MDHEN and SYDVKM. This CDR3 contains 14 residues. For the CDR3, the DNA is TGTGCCAGCAGAAGCAGGGGGCGCGTCCTCGAGCAGTACTTC. This codes for CASRSRGRVLEQYF.

V is TRBV6-5 and J is TRBJ1-1; D possibly corresponds to TRBD1 (5 bases). This CDR3 comprises 15 residues. Trimming removed 0 bases at V and 1 base at J, with 9 bases between. Germline CDR1 and CDR2: MNHEY and SVGAGI. In nucleotides, the CDR3 is TGTGCCAGCAGTTACTCCGGAAGGGGGAACACTGAAGCTTTCTTT. This encodes CASSYSGRGNTEAFF.

This chain uses TRBV28 with TRBJ2-3, with a tentative D call TRBD2 (7 bases). The CDR3 length is 13 residues. Trimming shortened V by 6 bases and J by 9 bases, and 16 bases separated the two germline ends. In germline, CDR1 is MDHEN, CDR2 SYDVKM. The CDR3 DNA reads TGTGCCAGCAGCGTAGGGGGGGAGAAAACGCAGTATTTT. Translating gives CASSVGGEKTQYF.

The chain uses TRBV4-2 and TRBJ2-3; 11 bases are a match to TRBD2. This CDR3 region has 17 residues. The germline CDR1 and CDR2 sequences are LGHNA and YNFKEQ. Trimming took 1 base from V and 0 from J; bases not matched to a gene: 3. The CDR3 coding sequence is TGTGCCAGCAGCCAAGGACTAGCGGGGTCTAGCACAGATACGCAGTATTTT. The encoded protein is CASSQGLAGSSTDTQYF.

This clone was seen a handful of times. The rearrangement uses TRBV5-1 and TRBJ1-4; D is ambiguous. The CDR3 extends over 15 amino acids. Trimming stripped 4 bases from V and 0 bases from J, with 10 bases between. Germline V CDR1 and CDR2: SGHRS, YFSETQ. The CDR3 region has the DNA TGCGCCAGCAGCCCCCGGACCTCAACTAATGAAAAACTGTTTTTT. Residues: CASSPRTSTNEKLFF.

This chain links TRBV2 with TRBJ2-2, with unresolved D. This CDR3 is built from 12 residues. Germline loops: CDR1 SNHLY, CDR2 FYNNEI. V lost 5 bases and J lost 7, with 8 bases in between. The CDR3 loop reads CASSRTYGELFF. Here the CDR3 DNA reads TGTGCCAGCAGTAGAACATACGGGGAGCTGTTTTTT.

V is TRBV30 and J is TRBJ2-7; D may be TRBD1 (6 bases). The V and J ends lost 8 bases and 0 bases respectively, with 17 bases between them. This CDR3 is built from 14 residues. Per the germline V gene, CDR1 is GTSNPN and CDR2 is SVGIG (reference sequence). The CDR3 nucleotides are TGTGCCGGAATGGCACAGGGCAGCTCCTACGAGCAGTACTTC. This encodes CAGMAQGSSYEQYF.

The gene calls are TRBV27 and TRBJ1-1; D is uncertain. Germline lookup yields CDR1 MNHEY and CDR2 SMNVEV (reference sequence). The CDR3 totals 14 residues. Trimming pared 8 bases from V and 1 base from J, leaving 14 bases between. The CDR3 here is CASVQTNPNTEAFF. CDR3 DNA sequence: TGTGCCAGCGTTCAGACCAACCCGAACACTGAAGCTTTCTTT.

V and J are TRBV5-1 and TRBJ1-2; 9 bases are shared with TRBD1. The CDR3 has 16 residues. The germline V gene has CDR1 SGHRS and CDR2 YFSETQ. With 5 bases clipped from V and 5 bases from J, the junction kept 13 bases outside the gene matches. CDR3 nucleotide sequence: TGCGCCAGCAGGCCGGGACAGGGTAATTGGATTTATGGCTACACCTTC. It is translated as CASRPGQGNWIYGYTF.

The chain couples TRBV7-2 to TRBJ2-5; 7 bases match TRBD1. Trimming removed 5 bases from V and 2 bases from J; junction bases left unmatched: 8. The CDR3 extends over 15 amino acids. The germline gives CDR1 SGHTA, CDR2 FQGNSA. The CDR3 region is CASSPSGQLQETQYF. Here the CDR3 DNA reads TGTGCCAGCAGCCCCTCGGGACAGCTACAAGAGACCCAGTACTTC.

The chain joins TRBV14 to TRBJ1-4; weak D call: TRBD1 (6 bases). The CDR3 consists of 15 residues. Trimming took 2 bases from V and 5 from J, leaving 12 bases between them. Germline V gene sequence: CDR1 SGHDN, CDR2 FVKESK. The CDR3 nucleotides are TGTGCCAGCAGCCAATTGGGACAACCGAATGAAAAACTGTTTTTT. It specifies CASSQLGQPNEKLFF.

This sequence joins TRBV29-1 and TRBJ1-2; D may be TRBD1 (6 bases). CDR3 length equals 11 residues. Per the germline V gene, CDR1 is SQVTM and CDR2 is ANQGSEA. The V and J ends lost 4 bases and 8 bases respectively, with 11 bases between them. The CDR3 coding sequence is TGCAGCGTTGCCACAGGGAGCGGCTACACCTTC. Its protein is CSVATGSGYTF. The whole variable domain, remainder taken from reference TRBV29-1 and TRBJ1-2, is SAVISQKPSRDICQRGTSLTIQCQVDSQVTMMFWYRQQPGQSLTLIATANQGSEATYESGFVIDKFPISRPNLTFSTLTVSNMSPEDSSIYLCSVATGSGYTFGSGTRLTVV.

The rearrangement uses TRBV7-7 and TRBJ2-5; no clear D. Germline V lookup: CDR1 SSHAT, CDR2 FNYEAQ (reference sequence). The CDR3 runs 13 residues. Trimming took 2 bases from V and 0 from J, leaving 4 bases between them. The CDR3 region has the DNA TGTGCCAGCAGCTTAACGTACCAAGAGACCCAGTACTTC. This translates into CASSLTYQETQYF.

The rearrangement uses TRBV5-1 and TRBJ1-1; 8 positions match TRBD1. Germline-derived CDR1 and CDR2 are SGHRS and YFSETQ. The V and J ends lost 1 base and 7 bases, in that order; junction bases with no gene match: 3. The CDR3 has 13 amino acids. The CDR3 sequence: CASSLQGANEAFF. The CDR3, as DNA: TGCGCCAGCAGCTTGCAGGGGGCGAATGAAGCTTTCTTT. Together with reference TRBV5-1 and TRBJ1-1, the CDR3 gives the full variable domain: KAGVTQTPRYLIKTRGQQVTLSCSPISGHRSVSWYQQTPGQGLQFLFEYFSETQRNKGNFPGRFSGRQFSNSRSEMNVSTLELGDSALYLCASSLQGANEAFFGQGTRLTVV.

The rearrangement uses TRBV7-2 and TRBJ2-1; D is unresolved. The CDR3 length is 14 residues. Per the germline V gene, CDR1 is SGHTA and CDR2 is FQGNSA. The ends were cut back, 3 bases at V and 0 bases at J, with 6 bases in the middle. The chain's CDR3 is CASSFQSSYNEQFF. DNA for the CDR3: TGTGCCAGCAGCTTCCAGAGCTCCTACAATGAGCAGTTCTTC.

The rearrangement joins TRBV10-2 to TRBJ2-2; tentative D call: TRBD1 (5 bases). The V gene lost 7 bases and the J gene lost 3 bases, with 6 bases spanning the gap. CDR1 and CDR2 from the germline V gene are WSHSY and SAAADI. The CDR3 is 12 residues long. CDR3 protein: CASTGYTGELFF. DNA of the CDR3: TGCGCCAGCACAGGGTACACCGGGGAGCTGTTTTTT.

V and J are TRBV18 and TRBJ2-7; D is possibly TRBD1 or TRBD2 (6 bases each). V was clipped by 5 bases and J by 2 bases, with 10 bases between them. CDR3 size: 13 residues. Germline lookup yields CDR1 KGHSH and CDR2 LQKENI. The CDR3 loop reads CASSTGAAYEQYF. In DNA form, the CDR3 reads TGTGCCAGCTCAACGGGGGCGGCCTACGAGCAGTACTTC.

This chain links TRBV5-6 with TRBJ1-1; D is uncertain. CDR1 is SGHDT, CDR2 YYEEEE, per germline. V was cut by 4 bases and J by 4 bases, with 11 bases left in between. The CDR3 runs 13 residues. The CDR3 DNA reads TGTGCCAGCAGCCCCGGATACTCCACTGAAGCTTTCTTT. Translated: CASSPGYSTEAFF.

The sample holds one count of this clone. The chain carries TRBV7-3 and TRBJ1-2; possibly TRBD1 for D (5 bases). CDR3 length equals 14 residues. The germline V gene has CDR1 SGHTA and CDR2 FQGTGA. Trimming removed 2 bases from V and 3 bases from J, with 10 bases in between. The CDR3: CASSLDGTDYGYTF. In DNA, the CDR3 is TGTGCCAGCAGCTTAGACGGGACCGACTATGGCTACACCTTC. Combining the CDR3 with reference TRBV7-3 and TRBJ1-2 gives the whole variable domain GAGVSQTPSNKVTEKGKYVELRCDPISGHTALYWYRQSLGQGPEFLIYFQGTGAADDSGLPNDRFFAVRPEGSVSTLKIQRTERGDSAVYLCASSLDGTDYGYTFGSGTRLTVV.

The chain is built from TRBV20-1 and TRBJ1-2; tentative D call: TRBD1 (5 bases). This CDR3 region has 11 residues. Germline V gene sequence: CDR1 DFQATT, CDR2 SNEGSKA (reference sequence). V was clipped by 5 bases and J by 4 bases, with 8 bases between them. The CDR3 sequence: CSASDIYGYTF. CDR3 coding DNA: TGCAGTGCTTCGGACATCTATGGCTACACCTTC.

The V gene is TRBV10-1, the J gene TRBJ1-6, with D hard to call. Germline-derived CDR1 and CDR2 are WNHNN and SYGVQD (reference sequence). This CDR3 has 15 amino acids. V shed 5 bases and J shed 7 bases, with 15 bases lying between them. The CDR3 DNA sequence: TGCGCCAGCAGTTACTCGGCCCCTCCGAATTCACCCCTCCACTTT. Translating gives CASSYSAPPNSPLHF.

This clone was counted a single time. This chain uses TRBV5-1 with TRBJ2-3; D remains unclear. The germline gives CDR1 SGHRS, CDR2 YFSETQ. The length of the CDR3 is 16 residues. V was clipped by 8 bases and J by 0 bases, with 19 bases between them. CDR3 in amino acids: CASTKQTAASTDTQYF. Written as DNA, the CDR3 is TGCGCCAGTACTAAACAGACCGCGGCTAGCACAGATACGCAGTATTTT.